The source of this TCR beta chain is a study of cytomegalovirus exposure and HLA in healthy donors. Whole-study results and caveats: It was taken for granted in presence/absence analyses that sequencing depth across donors was roughly uniform. Overall, around 160 TCR beta chains were annotated as cytomegalovirus-associated.

About this clone: Antigen: not known.

The V end lost 4 bases, the J end lost 0 bases, and 8 bases lay between the germline ends. Germline-derived CDR1 and CDR2 are SGHRS and YFSETQ. The CDR3 totals 14 residues. The PCR had 60 Vbeta and 13 Jbeta primers. The assay was immunoSEQ multiplex PCR, and TCRdb's table has in-frame clones only and misses some. The data show 150,000 to 250,000 clones, around 79% seen once. This clonotype was sampled from a girl between 10 and 17 years old in good health and CMV-seropositive. The genes are TRBV5-1 and TRBJ2-4, with a tentative D call TRBD1 (5 bases). The sample taken for sequencing was PBMCs. For the CDR3, the DNA is TGCGCCAGCAGCCCGGACACAGCCAAAAACATTCAGTACTTC. Amino acid sequence: CASSPDTAKNIQYF.